This T cell receptor (beta chain) was recovered during a study of breast tumors, draining lymph nodes, adjacent tissues. Samples came from axillary lymph nodes draining the breast cancer. Points from the study as a whole: Compared with basal-like, luminal-like tumors shared significantly more repertoire with nontumor tissue. Tumors had less TCR diversity than lymph nodes, more than nontumor tissue. That most tumor T cells come from lymph nodes remained unproven.

As concerns this clonotype: Its target is not known.

TCRdb ran MiXCR on the multiplex PCR reads and lists one entry per CDR3 protein. The sample holds approximately 250,000 distinct CDR3 sequences, under 35% seen once. This CDR3 has 14 amino acids. Trimming left V 4 bases short and J 3 bases short, with 13 bases between. The germline V gene has CDR1 LGHDT and CDR2 YNNKEL (reference sequence). Input material: axillary lymph node tissue. V usage is TRBV3-1 and J usage is TRBJ2-7; D assignment may be TRBD1 or TRBD2 (5 bases each). This receptor was obtained from a female donor with breast cancer. Some clones in this sample may be carry-over from other donors' samples. The CDR3 coding sequence is TGTGCCAGCAGCCCGGCCGAGGGGTACTACGAGCAGTACTTC. This encodes CASSPAEGYYEQYF.